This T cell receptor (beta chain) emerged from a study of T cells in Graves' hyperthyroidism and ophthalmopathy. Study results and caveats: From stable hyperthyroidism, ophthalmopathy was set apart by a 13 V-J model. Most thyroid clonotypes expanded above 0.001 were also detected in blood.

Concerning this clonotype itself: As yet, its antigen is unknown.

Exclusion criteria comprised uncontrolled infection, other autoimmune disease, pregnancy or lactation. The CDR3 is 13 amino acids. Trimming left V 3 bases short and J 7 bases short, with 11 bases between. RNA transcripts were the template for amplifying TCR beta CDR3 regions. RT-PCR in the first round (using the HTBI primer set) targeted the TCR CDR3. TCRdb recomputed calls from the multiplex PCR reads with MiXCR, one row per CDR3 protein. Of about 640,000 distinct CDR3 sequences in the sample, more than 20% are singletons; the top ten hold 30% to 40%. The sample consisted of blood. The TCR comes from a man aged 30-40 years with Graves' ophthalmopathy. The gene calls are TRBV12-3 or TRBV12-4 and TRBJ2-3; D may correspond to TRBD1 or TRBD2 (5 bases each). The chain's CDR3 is CASSLGTAYTQYF. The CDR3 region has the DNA TGTGCCAGCAGTTTGGGGACCGCCTATACGCAGTATTTT.